The 26 T cell receptor beta chains below come from one sample, sequenced in a study of blood T cell repertoires in COVID-19. Assay: immunoSEQ multiplex PCR; the TCRdb copy retains only in-frame clones and omits some. The profile shows over 300,000 clones, around 88% of them singletons. The sequenced material came from peripheral blood. These TCRs come from a woman aged 50 to 65 with acute or convalescent COVID-19.

Only one count was recorded for this clone. The chain has TRBV10-3 and TRBJ2-3; TRBD2 matches 8 bases. Germline assignment: CDR1 ENHRY and CDR2 SYGVKD. After removal of 6 bases from V and 0 bases from J, the junction contained 5 bases not matched to a gene. This CDR3 region has 15 residues. In DNA, the CDR3 is TGTGCCATCAGCCCTAGCGGGCCGAGCACAGATACGCAGTATTTT. Amino acid sequence: CAISPSGPSTDTQYF.

This sequence joins TRBV4-2 and TRBJ1-2, with D uncertain. V gave up 2 bases and J gave up 7 bases, with 14 bases separating them. This CDR3 contains 14 residues. Germline loops: CDR1 LGHNA, CDR2 YNFKEQ. The CDR3 region is CASSQREGPRGYTF. Written as DNA, the CDR3 is TGTGCCAGCAGCCAACGGGAAGGACCTCGTGGCTACACCTTC.

The CDR3 loop reads CASSLASGSSYNEQFF. CDR3 coding DNA: TGTGCCAGCAGCTTAGCTAGCGGGAGCTCCTACAATGAGCAGTTCTTC. This chain connects TRBV7-8 to TRBJ2-1, with 9 bases aligning to TRBD2. The CDR3 is 16 amino acids. Germline CDR1 and CDR2: SGHVS and FQNEAQ. Losses at the gene ends were 0 bases for V and 0 bases for J; bases not matched to a gene: 0.

The rearrangement joins TRBV7-9 to TRBJ1-1; D not certain. V lost 4 bases and J 2 bases, leaving 11 bases between the germline ends. The CDR3 is 14 residues long. The germline CDR1 and CDR2 sequences are SEHNR and FQNEAQ (reference sequence). The CDR3 DNA sequence: TGTGCCAGCAGCTCCCTGACGGGAAACACTGAAGCTTTCTTT. This translates into CASSSLTGNTEAFF.

The chain has TRBV9 and TRBJ2-2; D might be TRBD2 (6 bases). The CDR3 is 14 amino acids. In germline, CDR1 is SGDLS, CDR2 YYNGEE. Trimming shortened V by 4 bases and J by 6 bases, and 13 bases separated the two germline ends. Here the CDR3 DNA reads TGTGCCAGCAGCCCTCGACTAGGGGCCGGGGAGCTGTTTTTT. Translated, it gives CASSPRLGAGELFF.

The chain couples TRBV28 to TRBJ1-5; 8 bases line up with TRBD1. CDR3 length equals 12 residues. After removal of 5 bases from V and 15 bases from J, the junction contained 9 bases not matched to a gene. The germline gives CDR1 MDHEN, CDR2 SYDVKM. CDR3 amino acids: CASSIQGAPLHF. For the CDR3, the DNA is TGTGCCAGCAGTATCCAGGGGGCGCCTCTGCATTTT.

J is TRBJ2-3 and V is TRBV24-1; perhaps TRBD1 as D (6 bases). Deletions cut 0 bases from V and 0 bases from J, with 12 bases between. The CDR3 is 17 residues long. Looked up from germline, CDR1 is KGHDR and CDR2 is SFDVKD. This chain's CDR3 is CATSDLAQGASTDTQYF. The CDR3 nucleotides are TGTGCCACCAGTGATTTGGCACAGGGAGCTAGCACAGATACGCAGTATTTT.

The chain couples TRBV6-6 to TRBJ2-7, with TRBD2 as a possible D gene (5 bases). Trimming took off 6 bases at V and 2 bases at J, with 17 bases between the two ends. In germline, CDR1 is MNHNY, CDR2 SVGAGI (reference sequence). The CDR3 is 15 residues long. CDR3 sequence: CASSSLERETYEQYF. The CDR3 DNA follows: TGTGCCAGCAGCTCTCTAGAAAGGGAGACCTACGAGCAGTACTTC.

The chain couples TRBV10-3 to TRBJ1-1; a weak D match, TRBD1 (5 bases). The germline V and J ends were trimmed by 6 bases and 3 bases, with 8 bases remaining between them. Germline CDR1 reads ENHRY; CDR2 reads SYGVKD. The CDR3 sequence is 12 residues long. The CDR3 coding sequence is TGTGCCATCAGGGGGCTGGACACTGAAGCTTTCTTT. Protein: CAIRGLDTEAFF.

CDR3 sequence (DNA): TGTGCCAGCGGTTTGCGGGAGGATTCACCCCTCCACTTT. It translates to CASGLREDSPLHF. V and J are TRBV7-3 and TRBJ1-6; D uncertain. The germline gives CDR1 SGHTA, CDR2 FQGTGA. The CDR3 consists of 13 residues. V dropped 8 bases and J dropped 8 bases, with 13 bases sitting between them.

This clone is a singleton in its sample. The rearrangement uses TRBV20-1 and TRBJ2-7; D is unresolved. CDR3 length: 8 residues. Germline V gene sequence: CDR1 DFQATT, CDR2 SNEGSKA (reference sequence). Trimming shortened V by 7 bases and J by 7 bases, and 5 bases separated the two germline ends. CDR3 region: CSVREQYF. In DNA form, the CDR3 reads TGCAGTGTCAGGGAGCAGTACTTC.

The chain employs TRBV4-1 and TRBJ1-2; 7 nucleotides align to TRBD1. Germline V gives CDR1 MGHRA, CDR2 YSYEKL. With 0 bases clipped from V and 3 bases from J, the junction kept 7 bases outside the gene matches. The length of the CDR3 is 16 residues. The CDR3 reads CASSQDVFRGYYGYTF. For the CDR3, the DNA is TGCGCCAGCAGCCAAGACGTCTTCAGGGGGTACTATGGCTACACCTTC.

This chain connects TRBV12-3 or TRBV12-4 to TRBJ2-1; the D is unclear. The CDR3 covers 12 residues. Trimming removed 2 bases from V and 10 bases from J, with 9 bases in between. This chain's CDR3 is CASSLILREQFF. The CDR3 nucleotides are TGTGCCAGCAGTTTAATACTACGGGAGCAGTTCTTC.

This clone was recorded once. This chain joins TRBV4-1 and TRBJ2-3, with D possibly TRBD1 on 5 matching bases. This CDR3 has 14 residues. Germline-derived CDR1 and CDR2 are MGHRA and YSYEKL. V was pared by 5 bases and J by 5 bases, with 14 bases between. The CDR3 DNA reads TGCGCCAGCAGCGCCCGACAGCAGTTAGATACGCAGTATTTT. Protein: CASSARQQLDTQYF.

J is TRBJ2-1 and V is TRBV5-4, with 9 bases identical to TRBD2. V lost 3 bases, J lost 0 bases, and 4 bases stayed unmatched. The CDR3 loop spans 16 amino acids. CDR1 is SGHNT, CDR2 YYREEE, per germline (reference sequence). The CDR3 here is CASSSVAGASYNEQFF. For the CDR3, the DNA is TGTGCCAGCAGCTCGGTAGCGGGAGCCTCCTACAATGAGCAGTTCTTC. Drawing the rest from reference TRBV5-4 and TRBJ2-1, the complete variable domain is ETGVTQSPTHLIKTRGQQVTLRCSSQSGHNTVSWYQQALGQGPQFIFQYYREEENGRGNFPPRFSGLQFPNYSSELNVNALELDDSALYLCASSSVAGASYNEQFFGPGTRLTVL.

The chain joins TRBV18 to TRBJ1-1; the match to TRBD1 covers 8 bases. This CDR3 has 16 residues. The trim removed 2 bases at V and 0 bases at J, leaving 5 bases unmatched. From germline, CDR1 is KGHSH and CDR2 LQKENI. The CDR3 DNA is TGTGCCAGCTCACCATTTTCGGGACAGGTGAACACTGAAGCTTTCTTT. As protein: CASSPFSGQVNTEAFF.

V usage is TRBV6-2 or TRBV6-3 and J usage is TRBJ2-5; maybe TRBD2 (5 bases). The V gene lost 3 bases and the J gene lost 5 bases, with 10 bases spanning the gap. The CDR3 extends over 13 amino acids. Germline V gene sequence: CDR1 MNHEY, CDR2 SVGEGT. This chain's CDR3 is CASSYGGWETQYF. The CDR3 DNA reads as TGTGCCAGCAGTTATGGAGGCTGGGAGACCCAGTACTTC.

This clone has only one observation. The V call is TRBV19, the J call TRBJ1-1, with a weak D call TRBD1 (5 bases). Germline V gene data show CDR1 as LNHDA and CDR2 as SQIVND (reference sequence). The CDR3 consists of 15 residues. V was trimmed by 6 bases and J by 4 bases, leaving 18 bases between them. The CDR3: CASRGGGSPSTEAFF. The CDR3 DNA reads as TGTGCCAGTAGGGGCGGGGGTAGCCCCAGCACTGAAGCTTTCTTT.

A few counts support this clone. The chain has TRBV28 and TRBJ2-7; the match to TRBD2 covers 7 bases. This CDR3 is 15 amino acids long. Germline lookup yields CDR1 MDHEN and CDR2 SYDVKM. J lost 3 bases, V lost 3 bases, and 8 bases had no gene match. This CDR3 reads CASSLTGTTNYEQYF. CDR3 in DNA: TGTGCCAGCAGTTTGACCGGGACTACCAACTACGAGCAGTACTTC.

This clone has only one observation. The chain has TRBV7-9 and TRBJ1-1; D gene unclear. Germline-derived CDR1 and CDR2 are SEHNR and FQNEAQ (reference sequence). Trimming removed 2 bases from V and 7 bases from J, with 11 bases in between. The CDR3 loop spans 13 amino acids. The CDR3 region has the DNA TGTGCCAGCAGCTTAACCGGAACTATTGAAGCTTTCTTT. This sequence encodes CASSLTGTIEAFF. Full variable domain (missing parts from reference TRBV7-9 and TRBJ1-1): DTGVSQNPRHKITKRGQNVTFRCDPISEHNRLYWYRQTLGQGPEFLTYFQNEAQLEKSRLLSDRFSAERPKGSFSTLEIQRTEQGDSAMYLCASSLTGTIEAFFGQGTRLTVV.

The chain has TRBV27 and TRBJ1-3; 9 bases are a match to TRBD1. This CDR3 is 14 amino acids long. The J segment lost 5 bases and the V segment lost 7 bases, leaving 6 bases of the junction unmatched. The V gene's germline CDR1 is MNHEY and CDR2 SMNVEV (reference sequence). The CDR3 loop is CASKGDRERNTIYF. In nucleotides, the CDR3 is TGTGCCAGCAAAGGGGACAGGGAACGAAACACCATATATTTT.

The rearrangement uses TRBV2 and TRBJ2-3, with a tentative D call TRBD2 (6 bases). The V and J ends lost 4 bases and 5 bases respectively, with 16 bases between them. Germline lookup yields CDR1 SNHLY and CDR2 FYNNEI. The CDR3 consists of 15 residues. The chain's CDR3 is CASSGRGRVEDTQYF. The CDR3 DNA reads as TGTGCCAGCAGTGGGCGGGGAAGAGTAGAAGATACGCAGTATTTT.

This clone was recorded once. The chain joins TRBV5-1 to TRBJ2-7; 9 nucleotides line up with TRBD1. V dropped 4 bases and J dropped 3; count of bases not matched to a gene: 5. The germline CDR1 and CDR2 sequences are SGHRS and YFSETQ. This CDR3 comprises 14 residues. The CDR3 here is CASSTGTGLYEQYF. CDR3 DNA sequence: TGCGCCAGCAGCACGGGGACAGGGCTCTACGAGCAGTACTTC. Supplemented by reference TRBV5-1 and TRBJ2-7, the full variable domain reads KAGVTQTPRYLIKTRGQQVTLSCSPISGHRSVSWYQQTPGQGLQFLFEYFSETQRNKGNFPGRFSGRQFSNSRSEMNVSTLELGDSALYLCASSTGTGLYEQYFGPGTRLTVT.

The chain has TRBV28 and TRBJ2-7; TRBD2 aligns across 12 bases. The CDR3 length is 14 residues. Germline V gene sequence: CDR1 MDHEN, CDR2 SYDVKM. Losses at the gene ends were 5 bases for V and 3 bases for J; bases not matched to a gene: 2. The CDR3 spells CASSVLAGGYEQYF. The DNA of the CDR3 is TGTGCCAGCAGTGTACTAGCGGGAGGCTACGAGCAGTACTTC.

This clone is a singleton in its sample. The rearrangement links TRBV18 to TRBJ2-4; 7 bases match TRBD1. The CDR3 runs to 14 residues. Trimming took 4 bases from V and 6 from J; bases not matched to a gene: 6. Germline assignment: CDR1 KGHSH and CDR2 LQKENI. CDR3 amino acids: CASSLDRIRNIQYF. The CDR3, as DNA: TGTGCCAGCTCACTGGACAGGATTAGAAACATTCAGTACTTC.

The gene calls are TRBV28 and TRBJ2-7, with TRBD2 matching 11 bases. Trimming cost V 6 bases and J 3 bases; bases outside gene matches: 4. Germline values: CDR1 MDHEN, CDR2 SYDVKM. This CDR3 spans 14 amino acids. CDR3 DNA: TGTGCCAGCAGACCCGGGACTAGCGGCTACGAGCAGTACTTC. Amino acids: CASRPGTSGYEQYF.